The clone carrying this TCR beta chain has a single count. These data are taken from a study of OX40 agonist ivuxolimab in advanced cancers. The wider study: At about 82% male, the cohort had a mean age of approximately 60 years, ranging from about 20 to 79.

Generated by immunoSEQ multiplex PCR, the TCRdb table keeps only in-frame clones and is missing some. This sample has 70,000 or so clones; approximately 89% occur once, and the top ten carry roughly 0.64%. The receptor comes from an adult with an advanced solid tumor such as melanoma, head and neck, liver or kidney cancer. The material was CD4+ or CD8+ T cells sorted from blood, obtained in a trial of the OX40 agonist ivuxolimab.

The CDR3 loop is CASSIGTVVSYEQYF. The CDR3 bases are TGTGCCAGTAGCATCGGGACAGTTGTTTCCTACGAGCAGTACTTC. This rearrangement joins TRBV19 to TRBJ2-7, with 7 nucleotides matching TRBD1. This CDR3 spans 15 amino acids. V was clipped by 6 bases and J by 1 base; unmatched bases: 9. The germline CDR1 and CDR2 sequences are LNHDA and SQIVND (reference sequence).